What follows describes a single T cell receptor (beta chain). This sample is part of a study of blood T cell repertoires in COVID-19. Study background: Samples came from the United States, Italy and Spain, spanning acute and convalescent COVID-19.

CDR3 length: 14 amino acids. The germline V gene encodes CDR1 MNHEY and CDR2 SVGAGI. V gave up 6 bases and J gave up 5 bases, with 16 bases separating them. Per the original data handling: Reference gene primers were amplified, and this amplification served to estimate nucleated cell counts. Produced via immunoSEQ multiplex PCR; TCRdb's table is partial and in-frame only. The DNA was the basis for D and trimming; V, J and clone size are from that table. Among some 83,000 clones listed, 86% were seen once. This chain links TRBV6-5 with TRBJ2-5; a weak D match, TRBD1 (5 bases). The specimen was peripheral blood. This clonotype was obtained from a man older than 75 in a cohort sampled during active COVID-19. Here the CDR3 reads CASRPDKSFETQYF. In DNA form, the CDR3 reads TGTGCCAGCAGGCCGGACAAATCGTTCGAGACCCAGTACTTC.